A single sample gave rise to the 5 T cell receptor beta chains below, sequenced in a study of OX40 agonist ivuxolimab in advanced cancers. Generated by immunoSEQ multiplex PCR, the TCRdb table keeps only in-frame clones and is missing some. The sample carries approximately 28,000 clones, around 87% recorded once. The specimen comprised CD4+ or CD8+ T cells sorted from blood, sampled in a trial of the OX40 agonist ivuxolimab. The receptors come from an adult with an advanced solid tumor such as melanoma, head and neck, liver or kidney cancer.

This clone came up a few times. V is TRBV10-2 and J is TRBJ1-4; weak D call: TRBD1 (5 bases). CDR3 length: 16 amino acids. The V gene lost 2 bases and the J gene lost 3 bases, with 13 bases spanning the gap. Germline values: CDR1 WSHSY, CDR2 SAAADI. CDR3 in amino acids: CASSEMAGRANEKLFF. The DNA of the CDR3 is TGCGCCAGCAGTGAGATGGCAGGGAGGGCTAATGAAAAACTGTTTTTT.

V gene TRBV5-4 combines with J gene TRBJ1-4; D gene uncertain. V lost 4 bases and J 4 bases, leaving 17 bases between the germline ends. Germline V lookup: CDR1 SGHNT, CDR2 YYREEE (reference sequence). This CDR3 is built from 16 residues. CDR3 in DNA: TGTGCCAGCAGCCCAAAAACGTACTACCTTAATGAAAAACTGTTTTTT. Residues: CASSPKTYYLNEKLFF.

The CDR3 protein is CASSQRGGPNTGELFF. The CDR3 coding sequence is TGTGCCAGCTCCCAGCGGGGAGGCCCGAACACCGGGGAGCTGTTTTTT. The chain recombines TRBV16 with TRBJ2-2; 7 bases are shared with TRBD2. The J segment lost 0 bases and the V segment lost 8 bases, leaving 9 bases of the junction unmatched. Per the germline V gene, CDR1 is KGHSY and CDR2 is FQNENV. The CDR3 totals 16 residues.

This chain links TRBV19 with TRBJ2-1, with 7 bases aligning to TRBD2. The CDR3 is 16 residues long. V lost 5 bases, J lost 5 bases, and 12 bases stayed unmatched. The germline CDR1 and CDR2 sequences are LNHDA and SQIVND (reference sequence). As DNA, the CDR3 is TGTGCCAGTAGTCCGTGGGAGGGTGAAGGGGACAATGAGCAGTTCTTC. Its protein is CASSPWEGEGDNEQFF.

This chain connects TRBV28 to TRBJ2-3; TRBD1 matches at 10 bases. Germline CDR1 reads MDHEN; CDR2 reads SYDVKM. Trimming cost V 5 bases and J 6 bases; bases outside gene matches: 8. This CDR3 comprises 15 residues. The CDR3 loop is CASSTAGTGADTQYF. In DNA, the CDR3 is TGTGCCAGCAGTACCGCCGGGACAGGGGCGGATACGCAGTATTTT.